This TCR beta chain comes out of a study of T cells in localized non-small cell lung cancer. Study results and caveats: Greater blood T cell density accompanied longer overall survival. Uninvolved adjacent lung had higher T cell clonality than tumor and all other tissues.

This clone appeared a few times. The target antigen is unknown. There are 13 residues in the CDR3. Germline CDR1 and CDR2: ENHRY and SYGVKD. V lost 2 bases and J lost 3, with 7 bases in between. Libraries were prepared by immunoSEQ multiplex PCR; TCRdb keeps only in-frame clonotypes and omits some of them. This table holds under 70,000 clones, around 86% found once. The chain is built from TRBV10-3 and TRBJ1-1, with D uncertain. Source: peripheral blood, taken before any cancer treatment. The clonotype comes from a woman aged 35 to 69 with stage I lung adenocarcinoma. CDR3 region: CAISEGGDTEAFF. The CDR3 nucleotides read TGTGCCATCAGTGAGGGTGGGGACACTGAAGCTTTCTTT.